This T cell receptor beta chain was obtained from a study of blood T cells in healthy people across ages (dated by TCRdb to between 2015 and 2016). Regarding the study in general: In model experiments, template switching captured roughly one uniquely barcoded TCR beta cDNA molecule for every two T cells. Age-related changes in TCR beta repertoire diversity were measured in the study by deep sequencing normalized with unique cDNA molecular identifiers. Donors of different ages were randomly distributed across sequencing lanes to avoid experimental bias. Donors were grouped into four age groups: young (average about 15 years), middle-aged (about 38), aged (roughly 62) and long-lived (just over 80). Using the same blood draw, the study looked at two additional independent replicas of 1 million unique cDNA reads for two donors, one aged 18 to 30 and the other aged 80 or older.

This clonotype was counted only a few times. Its antigen is still unknown. No base qualities exist here, and no much larger clone lies one base off it. The receptor library was made with 5' RACE. The sequencer listed for this sample is Illumina HiSeq 2500. A second PCR of roughly 6 to 11 cycles was run with a J-beta primer mix and a sample-barcoded 5' primer. A template-switch 5' adaptor carrying 12 random nucleotides introduced a unique molecular identifier onto each TCR beta cDNA molecule. At least 2.5 million CDR3-containing paired-end reads were obtained from each sample. First-strand cDNA synthesis was performed from all RNA using the Mint cDNA synthesis kit, with priming by a TRBC-specific oligonucleotide. Following uracil-DNA glycosylase treatment, a first 18-cycle PCR with universal primers M1SS and BC2_uni_R was performed on all cDNA. Under the source paper's analysis protocol: Normalization of each sample was performed by random selection of 1 million high-quality reads, each carrying a distinct molecular identifier. Instead of being binned into consensus sequences, reads with shared molecular identifiers were discarded. MiTCR, run with a Q25 quality threshold and the strictest error-elimination algorithm, handled CDR3 identification, clonotype clustering and error correction. A nonparametric unseen species model using Euler transformation provided a lower-bound estimate of total TCR beta diversity. The public reads were reanalyzed by TCRdb: fastp trimming at Q25, MiXCR alignment, in-frame beta chains only. Entries that share a CDR3 protein sequence are merged under the most common genes and DNA. The V and J calls, along with clone size, are taken from TCRdb and not from the paper's own processing. In this sample the table shows hundreds of thousands of distinct CDR3 sequences, 20% to 25% of which occur a single time. The ten largest clonotypes hold 3% to 4.5% of the sample.

What the work shows at the level of the full study, not this receptor alone: Conclusive comparison of naive and antigen-experienced compartments was prevented by the profiling of bulk unsorted PBMCs. Observed TCR beta diversity per million T cells fell roughly linearly with age, and a significant reduction was already apparent by age roughly 41. There was a strong correlation between observed TCR beta diversity and the percentage of naive T cells measured by flow cytometry. Donor CMV infection status was unknown, potentially confounding age-related changes in expanded clonotypes. Compared with the aged group, the long-lived group had more naive CD4+ T cells, fewer expanded clones and increased TCR diversity, suggesting age selection. Total diversity estimates from one million sequenced T cells were considered lower bounds and underestimates.

The 35 to 40 donors, aged 6 to 90 years, were systemically healthy Caucasian individuals from Russia. Each donor gave about 9.8 milliliters of peripheral blood, drawn into EDTA-treated Vacutainer tubes. Ficoll-Paque density-gradient centrifugation was used to isolate PBMCs, with at least 6 million obtained per sample. Trizol reagent was used to extract total RNA from PBMCs, with at least 6 micrograms per sample. The percentages of naive CD45RAhigh/CD27high T cells were determined by flow cytometry on a PBMC aliquot from every donor. V trim: 2 bases; J trim: 6 bases; unmatched bases: 4. CDR1 and CDR2, looked up from the germline V gene (reference sequence), are GTSNPN and SVGIG. The cysteine opens and the phenylalanine closes a CDR3 of 13 amino acids. Just the 39-base CDR3 DNA is kept, in frame starting at base 1.

The receptor's source is a man aged 65-85 years in good health. The sequenced sample consisted of blood. The rearranged chain carries TRBV30 and TRBJ2-3; TRBD2 matches 8 bases in the middle. CDR3 region: CAWSPAGVDTQYF. The nucleotide sequence is TGTGCCTGGAGTCCAGCGGGAGTTGATACGCAGTATTTT. With all but the CDR3 taken from the reference TRBV30 and TRBJ2-3 genes, the full variable domain is: SQTIHQWPATLVQPVGSPLSLECTVEGTSNPNLYWYRQAAGRGLQLLFYSVGIGQISSEVPQNLSASRPQDRQFILSSKKLLLSDSGFYLCAWSPAGVDTQYFGPGTRLTVL.